What follows describes a single T cell receptor (beta chain). The antigen remains undetermined. The data derive from a study of shared clonotypes between healthy human individuals. V was pared by 7 bases and J by 7 bases, with 7 bases of the junction left unmatched. The CDR3 runs to 14 residues. From germline, CDR1 is SNHLY and CDR2 FYNNEI. For sorted subsets, roughly 200 ng DNA per replicate equaled some 27,000 T cell genomes. Generated by immunoSEQ multiplex PCR, the TCRdb table keeps only in-frame clones and is missing some. Of more than 550,000 clones in the sample, 90% are singletons; the top ten hold around a third. Overall study findings and caveats: Between a handful of donors, naive CD4 clonotypes were shared at a level of approximately 5%.

The sequenced sample was memory CD8+ T cells from PBMCs. The subset here: CD45RO+ cells pooled with CCR7-negative TemRA cells. The sequence came from a young man in good health. Some clones in this sample may be carry-over from other donors' samples. The chain uses TRBV2 and TRBJ2-2; 9 positions agree with TRBD1. The CDR3 coding sequence is TGTGCCAGCATCCCCGGGACAGGGAGCGGGGAGCTGTTTTTT. It yields the protein CASIPGTGSGELFF.